Each of the 15 T cell receptor beta chains below was sequenced from the same sample in a study of CD8+ T cells in alopecia areata. The treatment was: oral pan-JAK inhibitor, 5-10 mg twice daily. Following RNA extraction, reverse transcription yielded cDNA that acted as the sequencing template. TCRdb keeps only in-frame clones here, not all; method: immunoSEQ multiplex PCR. The sample consists of 150,000 to 200,000 clones, just over 65% of them appearing once. The material sequenced was CD4+ T cells sorted from blood, taken at week 4, from a patient treated with tofacitinib. The receptor set was obtained from a human donor with alopecia areata.

This chain connects TRBV30 to TRBJ2-3; 10 bases fit TRBD2. The germline V gene encodes CDR1 GTSNPN and CDR2 SVGIG (reference sequence). Trimming cost V 0 bases and J 4 bases; bases outside gene matches: 4. The CDR3 is 15 amino acids. The CDR3: CAWSVQRGGADTQYF. The CDR3 bases are TGTGCCTGGAGTGTACAGCGGGGGGGCGCAGATACGCAGTATTTT.

This chain uses TRBV9 with TRBJ2-5, with TRBD1 matching 7 bases. CDR1 is SGDLS, CDR2 YYNGEE, per germline. With 4 bases clipped from V and 2 bases from J, the junction kept 8 bases outside the gene matches. This CDR3 comprises 15 residues. CDR3 loop: CASSRGQQRQETQYF. CDR3 DNA sequence: TGTGCCAGCAGCCGGGGACAGCAGAGACAAGAGACCCAGTACTTC.

This clone occurred a few times. This chain links TRBV27 with TRBJ1-2; 7 nucleotides match TRBD1. The V and J ends lost 5 bases and 5 bases, in that order; junction bases with no gene match: 5. The CDR3 is 13 residues long. Germline V lookup: CDR1 MNHEY, CDR2 SMNVEV (reference sequence). In DNA form, the CDR3 reads TGTGCCAGCAGTAGCGGGACAGAGTATGGCTACACCTTC. It is translated as CASSSGTEYGYTF.

The rearrangement joins TRBV7-2 to TRBJ1-1; no reliable D call. The CDR3 has 13 amino acids. Trimming cost V 5 bases and J 5 bases, with 12 bases left between them. Germline V gene sequence: CDR1 SGHTA, CDR2 FQGNSA. CDR3 nucleotides: TGTGCCAGCAGCACCCCCGGTTGGACTGAAGCTTTCTTT. Protein: CASSTPGWTEAFF.

This clone appeared a few times. The chain is built from TRBV5-6 and TRBJ1-6; tentative D call: TRBD1 (6 bases). The CDR3 has 14 residues. CDR1 and CDR2 (germline): SGHDT, YYEEEE. The V gene lost 1 base and the J gene lost 9 bases, with 11 bases spanning the gap. The CDR3 nucleotides read TGTGCCAGCAGCTTGTACAGGGAAGGTTCACCCCTCCACTTT. It yields the protein CASSLYREGSPLHF. The full variable domain, completed using reference TRBV5-6 and TRBJ1-6, is DAGVTQSPTHLIKTRGQQVTLRCSPKSGHDTVSWYQQALGQGPQFIFQYYEEEERQRGNFPDRFSGHQFPNYSSELNVNALLLGDSALYLCASSLYREGSPLHFGNGTRLTVT.

V gene TRBV4-1 combines with J gene TRBJ1-2, with D maybe TRBD1 (5 bases). Germline lookup yields CDR1 MGHRA and CDR2 YSYEKL. The CDR3 totals 16 residues. With 4 bases removed from V and 3 bases from J, the gap between germline ends came to 18 bases. Here the CDR3 reads CASSRTTEGVYYGYTF. In DNA, the CDR3 is TGCGCCAGCAGCCGGACTACGGAAGGGGTGTACTATGGCTACACCTTC.

This clone turned up a few times. The J gene is TRBJ1-4, the V gene TRBV7-9; D remains unclear. CDR1 is SEHNR and CDR2 is FQNEAQ in the germline V gene (reference sequence). Trimming removed 5 bases from V and 7 bases from J, with 11 bases in between. The CDR3 runs 13 residues. CDR3 nucleotide sequence: TGTGCCAGCAGCCCTCGGGGTGGTGAAAAACTGTTTTTT. Translated, it gives CASSPRGGEKLFF. Looking up the rest from reference TRBV7-9 and TRBJ1-4 gives the full variable domain: DTGVSQNPRHKITKRGQNVTFRCDPISEHNRLYWYRQTLGQGPEFLTYFQNEAQLEKSRLLSDRFSAERPKGSFSTLEIQRTEQGDSAMYLCASSPRGGEKLFFGSGTQLSVL.

The V gene is TRBV29-1, the J gene TRBJ2-7, with 11 bases lining up with TRBD1. Germline V gene sequence: CDR1 SQVTM, CDR2 ANQGSEA. The CDR3 is 13 amino acids. The J segment lost 4 bases and the V segment lost 7 bases, leaving 6 bases of the junction unmatched. The DNA of the CDR3 is TGCAGCGCGGGAGGACAGGGGGCGTACGAGCAGTACTTC. Residues: CSAGGQGAYEQYF.

This clone was seen just once. The J gene is TRBJ2-5, the V gene TRBV2, with D uncertain. Germline CDR1 SNHLY, CDR2 FYNNEI. This CDR3 is 13 amino acids long. V dropped 6 bases and J dropped 5 bases, with 13 bases sitting between them. For the CDR3, the DNA is TGTGCCAGCAGATTTTTAAGCGTGGAGACCCAGTACTTC. Protein sequence: CASRFLSVETQYF.

This clone was counted a single time. The chain is built from TRBV7-2 and TRBJ2-7; 13 bases fit TRBD2. Per the germline V gene, CDR1 is SGHTA and CDR2 is FQGNSA. V was clipped by 5 bases and J by 3 bases; unmatched bases: 7. This CDR3 is built from 16 residues. The CDR3, as DNA: TGTGCCAGCAGCCCGGGCAGGACTAGCGGGGGCTACGAGCAGTACTTC. The encoded protein is CASSPGRTSGGYEQYF.

The chain recombines TRBV6-6 with TRBJ1-1, with 9 bases matching TRBD1. With V trimmed by 5 bases and J by 6 bases, 13 bases remained unmatched. The germline V gene encodes CDR1 MNHNY and CDR2 SVGAGI (reference sequence). CDR3 length: 16 residues. CDR3 coding DNA: TGTGCCAGCAGTCCCCCGGGACAGGGAAATAACCCTGAAGCTTTCTTT. Encoded protein: CASSPPGQGNNPEAFF.

This chain uses TRBV29-1 with TRBJ2-3; no clear D gene. This CDR3 contains 13 residues. Germline V gene sequence: CDR1 SQVTM, CDR2 ANQGSEA. Trimming cost V 7 bases and J 1 base, with 12 bases left between them. The CDR3 reads CSAIPDGTDTQYF. CDR3 nucleotide sequence: TGCAGCGCAATCCCGGACGGCACAGATACGCAGTATTTT.

The genes are TRBV30 and TRBJ2-2; 7 bases are shared with TRBD1. The J segment lost 2 bases and the V segment lost 4 bases, leaving 4 bases of the junction unmatched. Germline V gives CDR1 GTSNPN, CDR2 SVGIG (reference sequence). This CDR3 has 14 amino acids. CDR3 region: CAWKDRPNTGELFF. The CDR3, as DNA: TGTGCCTGGAAGGACAGGCCTAACACCGGGGAGCTGTTTTTT.

This chain uses TRBV5-6 with TRBJ2-2; D is unresolved. Germline CDR1 SGHDT, CDR2 YYEEEE. The CDR3 is 13 residues long. Trimming removed 1 base at V and 7 bases at J, with 8 bases between. This CDR3 reads CASSLSGGGELFF. The DNA of the CDR3 is TGTGCCAGCAGCTTGTCCGGTGGCGGGGAGCTGTTTTTT.

This chain links TRBV29-1 with TRBJ1-2; TRBD1 matches at 9 bases. The V and J ends lost 1 base and 7 bases, in that order; junction bases with no gene match: 10. This CDR3 has 15 residues. CDR1 and CDR2 from the germline V gene are SQVTM and ANQGSEA. The CDR3 is CSVEGIRDRVTGYTF. CDR3 bases: TGCAGCGTTGAAGGCATCAGGGACAGGGTTACTGGCTACACCTTC.